The following is a T cell receptor (beta chain) sequence with its context. As yet, its antigen is unknown. Using immunoSEQ multiplex PCR, the repertoire was profiled, and TCRdb retains in-frame clones only, with some absent. The sample yields more than 85,000 clones, roughly nine tenths seen once. The data originate from a study of T cell responses to AZD1222 COVID-19 vaccine. Study-wide results and limits: Only 5 or 6 people who got AZD1222 tested seropositive at baseline.

V was shortened by 1 base and J by 0 bases, with 7 bases between the two germline ends. The CDR3 covers 15 residues. Germline values: CDR1 MGHRA, CDR2 YSYEKL. The sequencing used peripheral blood, collected on day 0 of AZD1222 vaccination. The rearrangement links TRBV4-1 to TRBJ1-5, with a possible D match to TRBD1 (5 bases). This TCR was recovered from an adult in good health. The chain's CDR3 is CASSQGQYSNQPQHF. CDR3 bases: TGCGCCAGCAGCCAAGGACAGTATAGCAATCAGCCCCAGCATTTT.